These T cell receptor beta chains were read from a single sample in a study of identical twins. TCRdb processed the 5' RACE reads anew with MiXCR; each CDR3 protein has one entry. The table lists approximately 470,000 distinct CDR3 sequences, 13% to 15% of them singletons. The same sample was also used in a study of yellow fever vaccine responses in identical twins.

The sample was CD4+ T cells sorted from blood. Source of these receptors: a woman younger than 35 in good health. Both conserved end residues are part of each CDR3. D genes are given only for firm matches. Clone size is given for some rows only: seen once, a few or many times, or a class if the clone is expanded.

abundance	v_gene	j_gene	d_gene	CDR3nt	CDR3aa
few	TRBV18	TRBJ2-7	TRBD2	TGTGCCAGCTCACCAATGTCTCTAGCGGGGGTGAACGAGCAGTACTTC	CASSPMSLAGVNEQYF
few	TRBV29-1	TRBJ2-7	.	TGCAGCGTTAGGGAACAGGGATTTTTCGAGCAGTACTTC	CSVREQGFFEQYF
few	TRBV29-1	TRBJ2-3	.	TGCAGCGTCCACCAGGGGACAGATACGCAGTATTTT	CSVHQGTDTQYF
.	TRBV6-1	TRBJ2-5	.	TGTGCCAGCAGACAGCCGGGGCAAGAGACCCAGTACTTC	CASRQPGQETQYF
.	TRBV18	TRBJ2-3	.	TGTGCCAGCTCACCACCTGGTAGCTCAATCACAGATACGCAGTATTTT	CASSPPGSSITDTQYF
few	TRBV20-1	TRBJ2-2	.	TGCAGTGCCACCAGGACCCGGAGAAACACCGGGGAGCTGTTTTTT	CSATRTRRNTGELFF
few	TRBV7-2	TRBJ2-7	TRBD2	TGTGCCAGCAGCTTGCTAGCGGGAGATCCCTACGAGCAGTACTTC	CASSLLAGDPYEQYF
many	TRBV7-3	TRBJ2-7	TRBD2	TGTGCCAGCAGCACCAGCGGGGGCTACGAGCAGTACTTC	CASSTSGGYEQYF
few	TRBV29-1	TRBJ2-7	.	TGCAGCGTTGCTACACTTTACGAGCAGTACTTC	CSVATLYEQYF
.	TRBV7-9	TRBJ1-4	.	TGTGCCAGCAGCTCCTTGGGGACAAAGAATGAAAAACTGTTTTTT	CASSSLGTKNEKLFF
few	TRBV20-1	TRBJ2-7	.	TGCAGTGCTCTCTTGGGGCAGGGGCGGAACGAGCAGTACTTC	CSALLGQGRNEQYF
few	TRBV12-3/TRBV12-4	TRBJ2-1	TRBD2	TGTGCCAGCAGTGACGTCGCTAGCGGGAGAATAAGGATGAATGAGCAGTTCTTC	CASSDVASGRIRMNEQFF
.	TRBV6-5	TRBJ1-6	.	TGTGCCAGCAGTTACTCGGGGAGTTCACCCCTCCACTTT	CASSYSGSSPLHF
.	TRBV6-1	TRBJ2-7	TRBD1	TGTGCCAGCAGGGGGACAGGAAAAGCCTACGAGCAGTACTTC	CASRGTGKAYEQYF
.	TRBV28	TRBJ2-7	.	TGTGCCAGCAGTTCGACAGCGAGCTCCTACGAGCAGTACTTC	CASSSTASSYEQYF
few	TRBV20-1	TRBJ2-7	.	TGCAGTGCTAGAGAAGTGATTTACGAGCAGTACTTC	CSAREVIYEQYF
.	TRBV6-5	TRBJ2-2	TRBD1	TGTGCCAGCAGTCACCTCGGGCAGGGGGAGACCGGGGAGCTGTTTTTT	CASSHLGQGETGELFF
few	TRBV12-3/TRBV12-4	TRBJ2-7	TRBD1	TGTGCCAGCAGCCCTCTCCAGGGGGCCTACGAGCAGTACTTC	CASSPLQGAYEQYF
.	TRBV24-1	TRBJ2-5	TRBD1	TGTGCCACCAGTGATCTAACGACAGGGGAAGAGACCCAGTACTTC	CATSDLTTGEETQYF
.	TRBV4-3	TRBJ2-3	.	TGCGCCAGCAGCCCCGCGAAAGGTTTTACGCAGTATTTT	CASSPAKGFTQYF
few	TRBV5-1	TRBJ2-3	TRBD1	TGCGCCAGCAGCTGGGGACAGGATGCTAGCACAGATACGCAGTATTTT	CASSWGQDASTDTQYF
many	TRBV5-5	TRBJ2-7	.	TGTGCCAGCAGACCAGGTAGAGCCTACGAGCAGTACTTC	CASRPGRAYEQYF
.	TRBV20-1	TRBJ2-7	.	TGCAGTGCTTTCGGTATGGCTTCCTACGAGCAGTACTTC	CSAFGMASYEQYF